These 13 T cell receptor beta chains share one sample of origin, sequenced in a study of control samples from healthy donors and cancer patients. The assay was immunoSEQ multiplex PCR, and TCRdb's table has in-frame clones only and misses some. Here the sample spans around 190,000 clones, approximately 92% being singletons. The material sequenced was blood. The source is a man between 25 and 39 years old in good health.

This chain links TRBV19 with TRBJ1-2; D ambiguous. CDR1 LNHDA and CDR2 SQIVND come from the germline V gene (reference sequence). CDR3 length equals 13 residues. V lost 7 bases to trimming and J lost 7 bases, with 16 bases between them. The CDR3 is CASTYSNGGGYTF. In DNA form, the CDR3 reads TGTGCCAGTACATATAGTAACGGTGGTGGCTACACCTTC.

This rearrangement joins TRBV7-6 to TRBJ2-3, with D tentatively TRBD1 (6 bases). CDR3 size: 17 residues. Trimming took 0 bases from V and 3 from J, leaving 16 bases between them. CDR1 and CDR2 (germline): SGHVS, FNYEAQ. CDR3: CASSLAAFQGWTDTQYF. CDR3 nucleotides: TGTGCCAGCAGCTTAGCGGCATTTCAGGGGTGGACAGATACGCAGTATTTT.

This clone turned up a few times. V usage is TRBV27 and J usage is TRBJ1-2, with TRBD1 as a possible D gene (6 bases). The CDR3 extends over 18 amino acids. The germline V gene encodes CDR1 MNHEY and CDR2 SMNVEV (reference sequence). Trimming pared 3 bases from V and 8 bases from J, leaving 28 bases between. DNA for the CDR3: TGTGCCAGCAGTTTGTACCCCCCCCTTGGGGCTGGAGGGGGAGGCTACACCTTC. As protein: CASSLYPPLGAGGGGYTF.

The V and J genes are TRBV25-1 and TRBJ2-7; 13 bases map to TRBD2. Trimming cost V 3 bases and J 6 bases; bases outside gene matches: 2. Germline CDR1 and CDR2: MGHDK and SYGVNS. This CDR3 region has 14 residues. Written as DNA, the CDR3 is TGTGCCAGCAGTGAGTGGACTAGCGGGGGCGAGCAGTACTTC. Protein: CASSEWTSGGEQYF.

CDR3 amino acids: CASSLAGGNTEAFF. CDR3 DNA sequence: TGCGCCAGCAGCTTGGCCGGAGGGAACACTGAAGCTTTCTTT. V gene TRBV5-1 combines with J gene TRBJ1-1; D remains unclear. CDR1 is SGHRS, CDR2 YFSETQ, per germline. V lost 0 bases and J lost 1, with 7 bases in between. The CDR3 is 14 residues long.

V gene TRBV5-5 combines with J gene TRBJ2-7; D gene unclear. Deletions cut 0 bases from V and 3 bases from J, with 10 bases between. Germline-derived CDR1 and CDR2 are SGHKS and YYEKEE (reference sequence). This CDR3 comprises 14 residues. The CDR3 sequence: CASSLVPDYYEQYF. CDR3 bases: TGTGCCAGCAGCTTGGTACCAGATTACTACGAGCAGTACTTC.

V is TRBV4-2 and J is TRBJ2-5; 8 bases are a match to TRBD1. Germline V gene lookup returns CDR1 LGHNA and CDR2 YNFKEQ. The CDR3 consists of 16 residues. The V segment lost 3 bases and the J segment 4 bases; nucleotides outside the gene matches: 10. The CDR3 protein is CASSHRQDRVTETQYF. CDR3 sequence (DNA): TGTGCCAGCAGCCACAGACAGGACAGGGTAACAGAGACCCAGTACTTC.

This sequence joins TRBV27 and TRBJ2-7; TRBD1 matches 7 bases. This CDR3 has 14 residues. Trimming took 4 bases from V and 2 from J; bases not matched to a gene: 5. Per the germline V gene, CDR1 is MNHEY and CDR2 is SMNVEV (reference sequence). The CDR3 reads CASSSLGQTYEQYF. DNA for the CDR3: TGTGCCAGCAGTTCCTTGGGACAGACCTACGAGCAGTACTTC.

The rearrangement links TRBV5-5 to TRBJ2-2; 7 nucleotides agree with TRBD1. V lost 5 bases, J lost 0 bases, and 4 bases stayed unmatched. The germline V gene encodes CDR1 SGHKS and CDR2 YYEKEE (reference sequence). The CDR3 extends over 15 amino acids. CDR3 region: CASRPDRANTGELFF. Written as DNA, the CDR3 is TGTGCCAGCAGACCAGACAGGGCGAACACCGGGGAGCTGTTTTTT.

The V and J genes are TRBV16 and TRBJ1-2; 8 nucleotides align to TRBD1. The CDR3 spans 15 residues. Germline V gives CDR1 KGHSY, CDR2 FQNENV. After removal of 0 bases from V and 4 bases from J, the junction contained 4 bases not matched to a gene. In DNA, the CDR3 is TGTGCCAGCAGCCAATCGAGACAGGGGCGCTATGGCTACACCTTC. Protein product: CASSQSRQGRYGYTF.

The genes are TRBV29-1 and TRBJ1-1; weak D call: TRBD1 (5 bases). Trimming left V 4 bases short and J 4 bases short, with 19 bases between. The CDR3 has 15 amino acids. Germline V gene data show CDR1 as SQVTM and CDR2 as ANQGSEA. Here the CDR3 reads CSVGFRQLRGTEAFF. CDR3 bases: TGCAGCGTTGGGTTCCGCCAGCTAAGGGGCACTGAAGCTTTCTTT.

The CDR3 spells CASSLYRAPYEQYF. DNA for the CDR3: TGTGCCAGCAGTTTATACAGGGCACCCTACGAGCAGTACTTC. This chain joins TRBV27 and TRBJ2-7, with D possibly matching TRBD1 (6 bases). Trimming cost V 1 base and J 2 bases, with 9 bases left between them. The CDR3 runs 14 residues. The germline V gene encodes CDR1 MNHEY and CDR2 SMNVEV (reference sequence).

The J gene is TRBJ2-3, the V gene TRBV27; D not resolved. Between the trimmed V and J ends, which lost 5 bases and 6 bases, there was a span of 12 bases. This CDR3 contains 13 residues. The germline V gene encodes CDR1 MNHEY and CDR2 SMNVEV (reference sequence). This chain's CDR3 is CASSPSVRDTQYF. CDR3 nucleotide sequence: TGTGCCAGCAGTCCCAGCGTTAGGGATACGCAGTATTTT.